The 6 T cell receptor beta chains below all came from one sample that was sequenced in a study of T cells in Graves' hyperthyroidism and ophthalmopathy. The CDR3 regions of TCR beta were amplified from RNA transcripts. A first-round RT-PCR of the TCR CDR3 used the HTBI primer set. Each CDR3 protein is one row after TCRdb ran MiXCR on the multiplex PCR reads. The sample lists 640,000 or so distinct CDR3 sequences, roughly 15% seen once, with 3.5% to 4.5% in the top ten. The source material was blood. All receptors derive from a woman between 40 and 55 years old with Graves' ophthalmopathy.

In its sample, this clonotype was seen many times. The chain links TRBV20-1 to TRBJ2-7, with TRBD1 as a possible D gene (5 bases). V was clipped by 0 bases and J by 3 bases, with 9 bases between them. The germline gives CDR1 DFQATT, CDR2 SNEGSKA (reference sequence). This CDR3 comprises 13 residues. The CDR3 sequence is CSAREGHFYEQYF. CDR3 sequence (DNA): TGCAGTGCTAGAGAAGGACACTTCTACGAGCAGTACTTC.

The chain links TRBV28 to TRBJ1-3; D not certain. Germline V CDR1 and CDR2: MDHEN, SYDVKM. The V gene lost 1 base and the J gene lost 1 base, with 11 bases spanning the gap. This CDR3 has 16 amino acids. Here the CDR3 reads CASSLYPPGSGNTIYF. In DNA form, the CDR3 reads TGTGCCAGCAGTTTATACCCGCCGGGGTCTGGAAACACCATATATTTT.

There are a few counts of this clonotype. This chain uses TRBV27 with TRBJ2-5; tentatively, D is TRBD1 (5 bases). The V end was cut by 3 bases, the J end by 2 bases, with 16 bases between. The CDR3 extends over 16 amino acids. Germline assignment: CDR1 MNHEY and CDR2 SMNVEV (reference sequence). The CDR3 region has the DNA TGTGCCAGCAGTTTTGTTGGGCTAGGGGAACAAGAGACCCAGTACTTC. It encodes CASSFVGLGEQETQYF.

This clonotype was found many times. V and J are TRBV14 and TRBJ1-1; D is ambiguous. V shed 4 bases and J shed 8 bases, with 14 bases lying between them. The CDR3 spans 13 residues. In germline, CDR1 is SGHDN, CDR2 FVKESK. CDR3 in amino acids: CASSPTWTGEAFF. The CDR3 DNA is TGTGCCAGCAGCCCCACTTGGACGGGCGAAGCTTTCTTT.

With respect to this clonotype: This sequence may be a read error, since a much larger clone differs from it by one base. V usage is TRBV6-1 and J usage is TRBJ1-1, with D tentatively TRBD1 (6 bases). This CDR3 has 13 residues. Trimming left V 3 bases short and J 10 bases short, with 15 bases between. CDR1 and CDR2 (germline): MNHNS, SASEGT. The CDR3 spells CASSESQGFGAFF. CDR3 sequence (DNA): TGTGCCAGCAGTGAGTCGCAGGGGTTTGGAGCTTTCTTT.

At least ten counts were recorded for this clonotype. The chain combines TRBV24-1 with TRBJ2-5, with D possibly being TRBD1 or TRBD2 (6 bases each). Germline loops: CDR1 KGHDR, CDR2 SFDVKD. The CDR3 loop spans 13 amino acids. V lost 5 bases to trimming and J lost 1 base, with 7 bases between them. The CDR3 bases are TGTGCCACCAGTGGGGGGGCCCAAGAGACCCAGTACTTC. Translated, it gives CATSGGAQETQYF.